This T cell receptor beta chain was observed in a study of neurological immune-mediated disorders. General study results and limits: Across subjects, no CDR3 amino acid sequence appeared in expanded clones of more than one subject, a finding that suggested private repertoires in all groups. The multiple sclerosis repertoire cluster had no clinical or MRI correlate. Healthy controls had more TCR clonal expansion than multiple sclerosis, which showed the least, whereas HTLV-1-associated myelopathy showed the most.

The cDNA was synthesized by means of template-switch 5'RACE, which was carried out with 10-nucleotide random UMIs. MiXCR, applied by TCRdb to the 5' RACE reads, yields one record per CDR3 protein. The table records about 82,000 distinct CDR3 sequences, 2.6% of them present only once. In its sample, this clonotype was seen many times. Antigen specificity is unknown. CDR1 is DFQATT and CDR2 is SNEGSKA in the germline V gene (reference sequence). Deletions cut 3 bases from V and 1 base from J, with 15 bases between. The CDR3 runs 15 residues. This sequence was found in a woman between 25 and 40 years old with multiple sclerosis. V usage is TRBV20-1 and J usage is TRBJ1-1; no reliable D call. The sample was PBMCs. In DNA, the CDR3 is TGCAGTGCTAGTAGACGTGGGAGTTGGAACACTGAAGCTTTCTTT. Translating it yields CSASRRGSWNTEAFF.